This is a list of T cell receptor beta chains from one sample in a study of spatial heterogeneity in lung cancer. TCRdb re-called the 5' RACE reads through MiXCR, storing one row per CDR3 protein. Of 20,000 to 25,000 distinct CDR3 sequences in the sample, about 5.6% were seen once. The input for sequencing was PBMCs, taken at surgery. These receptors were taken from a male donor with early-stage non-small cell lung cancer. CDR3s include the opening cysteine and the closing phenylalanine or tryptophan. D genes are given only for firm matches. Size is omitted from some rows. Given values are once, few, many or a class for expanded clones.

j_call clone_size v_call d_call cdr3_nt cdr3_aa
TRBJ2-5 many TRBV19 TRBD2 TGTGCCAGTAGTATAGATACCGGGACTAGCCTGTACTTC CASSIDTGTSLYF
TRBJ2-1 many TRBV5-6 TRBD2 TGTGCCAGCAGTTTTCTAGCGGGAGGCCACAATGAGCAGTTCTTC CASSFLAGGHNEQFF
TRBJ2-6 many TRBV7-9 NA TGTGCCAGCAGCTCCAGCCCCCACAGGGATACCCTCTCTGGGGCCAACGTCCTGACTTTC CASSSSPHRDTLSGANVLTF
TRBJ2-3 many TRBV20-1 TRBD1 TGCAGTGCTAGGGGACAGGGGATAGGCACAGATACGCAGTATTTT CSARGQGIGTDTQYF
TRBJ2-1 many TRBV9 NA TGTGCCAGCCGTACTGATGAAGGTGAGCAGTTCTTC CASRTDEGEQFF
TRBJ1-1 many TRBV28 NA TGTGCCAGCAGTCCCCCCAAGGGGGGCTCAAGGTCAATGAACACTGAAGCTTTCTTT CASSPPKGGSRSMNTEAFF
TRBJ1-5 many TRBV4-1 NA TGCGCCAGCAGCCAAGATCCCAGTCATCAGCCCCAGCATTTT CASSQDPSHQPQHF
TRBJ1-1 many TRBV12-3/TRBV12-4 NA TGTGCCAGCAGGATGGACACTGGGAACACTGAAGCTTTCTTT CASRMDTGNTEAFF
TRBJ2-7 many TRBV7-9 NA TGTGCCAGCAGCTTAGGTTCACATAGCTACGAGCAGTACTTC CASSLGSHSYEQYF
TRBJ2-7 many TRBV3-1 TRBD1 TGTGCCAGCAGCCAAGAACTCGGACAGGGGTCGGGCGAGCAGTACTTC CASSQELGQGSGEQYF
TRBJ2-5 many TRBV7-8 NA TGTGCCAGCAGCTCTTGGGGGCGATCGCTCTTC CASSSWGRSLF
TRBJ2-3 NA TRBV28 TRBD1 TGTGCCAGCAGTTTATTTAGCAGGGGGCAAGATACGCAGTATTTT CASSLFSRGQDTQYF
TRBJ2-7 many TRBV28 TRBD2 TGTGCCAGCAGTGCCACTAGCGGGGTTCCCTACGAGCAGTACTTC CASSATSGVPYEQYF
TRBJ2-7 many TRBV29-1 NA TGCAGCGTTAGTCCGTGGTCGACCTACGAGCAGTACTTC CSVSPWSTYEQYF
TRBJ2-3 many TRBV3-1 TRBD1 TGTGCCAGCAGCCAAGATACGACAGGGGAACATACGCAGTATTTT CASSQDTTGEHTQYF
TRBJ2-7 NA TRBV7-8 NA TGTGCCAGCAGCTTGGGGACGGTCGGGCCCTACGAGCAGTACTTC CASSLGTVGPYEQYF
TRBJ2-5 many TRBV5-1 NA TGCGCCAGCAGCTTTTCAACGGGTCAAGAGACCCAGTACTTC CASSFSTGQETQYF
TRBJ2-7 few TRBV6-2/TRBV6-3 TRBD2 TGTGCCAGCAGTCCCGGGACTAGCGGTAACTTCTACGAGCAGTACTTC CASSPGTSGNFYEQYF
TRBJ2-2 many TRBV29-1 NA TGCAGCGTTGTAAGGCAGGCGAACACCGGGGAGCTGTTTTTT CSVVRQANTGELFF
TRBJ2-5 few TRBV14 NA TGTGCCAGCAGCATGGGTCTGGGGACCCAGTACTTC CASSMGLGTQYF
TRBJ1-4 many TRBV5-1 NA TGCGCCAGCAGCTCGCGGGCTTTTAATGAAAAACTGTTTTTT CASSSRAFNEKLFF
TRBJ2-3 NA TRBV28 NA TGTGCCAGCAGTCTCTATACAGATACGCAGTATTTT CASSLYTDTQYF
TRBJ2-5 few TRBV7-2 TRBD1 TGTGCCAGCACGGTGGACAGGCGGTACGCCCAGTACTTC CASTVDRRYAQYF
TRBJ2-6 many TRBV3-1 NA TGTGCCAGCAGCCCAGGGGCTCATCGAGGTTCTGGGGCCAACGTCCTGACTTTC CASSPGAHRGSGANVLTF
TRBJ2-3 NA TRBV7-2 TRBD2 TGTGCCAGCACTGGACTAGCGGGAGTTGATACGCAGTATTTT CASTGLAGVDTQYF
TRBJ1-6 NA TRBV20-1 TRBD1 TGCAGTGCTAGTAGCCGAGGACAGGGGTATAATTCACCCCTCCACTTT CSASSRGQGYNSPLHF
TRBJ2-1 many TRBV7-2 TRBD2 TGTGCCAGCAGCCGACTAGCGGGTTTCAATGAGCAGTTCTTC CASSRLAGFNEQFF
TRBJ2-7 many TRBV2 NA TGTGCCAGCAATGACCCTACGAGCAGTACTTACTTC CASNDPTSSTYF
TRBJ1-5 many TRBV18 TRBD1 TGTGCCAGCTCGTCAACAGGGGGAATCAATCAGCCCCAGCATTTT CASSSTGGINQPQHF
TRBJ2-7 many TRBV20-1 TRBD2 TGCAGTGCTTTTTTCGCGGCTAGCGGGGATTCCTACTACGAGCAGTACTTC CSAFFAASGDSYYEQYF
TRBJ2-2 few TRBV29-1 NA TGCAGCGTTAGCCAGGGAGCGGCCGGGGAGCTGTTTTTT CSVSQGAAGELFF
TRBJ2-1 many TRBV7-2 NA TGTGCCAGCAGCTTACGGAGTTTGAACAATGAGCAGTTCTTC CASSLRSLNNEQFF
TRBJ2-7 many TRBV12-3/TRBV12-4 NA TGTGCCAGCAGTTTAGGCGGGAACTCCTACGAGCAGTACTTC CASSLGGNSYEQYF
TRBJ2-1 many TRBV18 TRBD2 TGTGCCAGCTCTCACAAAAGCGGGAGGGCCGTCAATGAGCAGTTCTTC CASSHKSGRAVNEQFF
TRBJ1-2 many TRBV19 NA TGTGCCAGTAGTACCCGGGGGAGAAGCTACACCTTC CASSTRGRSYTF
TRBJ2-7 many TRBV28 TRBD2 TGTGCCAGCAGTCGTGGACTAGCGGGAGCTGGGGTGCAGTACTTC CASSRGLAGAGVQYF
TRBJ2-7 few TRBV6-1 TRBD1 TGTGCCAGCACCGGACAGGGGTTGATAAGGCAGTACTTC CASTGQGLIRQYF
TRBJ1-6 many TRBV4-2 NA TGTGCCAGCAGTTCGACCTCTAATTCACCCCTCCACTTT CASSSTSNSPLHF
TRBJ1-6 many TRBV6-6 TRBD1 TGTGCCAGCAGTTCGGGACAGCCCGGGCCACCCCTCCACTTT CASSSGQPGPPLHF
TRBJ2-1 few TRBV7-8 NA TGTGCCAGCAGCCATCCGAGGGGTGAGCAGTTCTTC CASSHPRGEQFF
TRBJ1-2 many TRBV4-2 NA TGTGCCAGCAGCCAAGACTCCCGGGCCGAGGGCGGCTACACCTTC CASSQDSRAEGGYTF
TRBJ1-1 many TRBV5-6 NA TGTGCCAGTTCAGTGAACACTGAAGCTTTCTTT CASSVNTEAFF
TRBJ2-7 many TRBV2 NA TGTGCCAGCAGCGTTGGGACGGGCAGCTCCTACGAGCAGTACTTC CASSVGTGSSYEQYF
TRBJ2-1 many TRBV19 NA TGTGCCAGTGAATCAGGGGGGTCACGGTTCAATGAGCAGTTCTTC CASESGGSRFNEQFF
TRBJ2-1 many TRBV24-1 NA TGTGCCACCGATAAAGGGACCGACGAGCAGTTCTTC CATDKGTDEQFF